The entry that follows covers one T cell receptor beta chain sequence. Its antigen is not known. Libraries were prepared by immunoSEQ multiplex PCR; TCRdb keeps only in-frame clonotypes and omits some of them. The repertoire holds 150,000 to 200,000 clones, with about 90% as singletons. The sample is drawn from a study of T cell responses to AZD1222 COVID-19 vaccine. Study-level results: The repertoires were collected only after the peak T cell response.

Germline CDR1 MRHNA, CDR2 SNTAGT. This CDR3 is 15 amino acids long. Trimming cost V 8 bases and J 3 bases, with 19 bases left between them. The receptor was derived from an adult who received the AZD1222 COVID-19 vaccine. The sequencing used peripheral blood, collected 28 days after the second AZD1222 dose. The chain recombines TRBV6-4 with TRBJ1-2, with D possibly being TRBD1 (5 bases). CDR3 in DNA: TGTGCCAGCCGGGCAAATGACAGACTGCACTATGGCTACACCTTC. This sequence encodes CASRANDRLHYGYTF.